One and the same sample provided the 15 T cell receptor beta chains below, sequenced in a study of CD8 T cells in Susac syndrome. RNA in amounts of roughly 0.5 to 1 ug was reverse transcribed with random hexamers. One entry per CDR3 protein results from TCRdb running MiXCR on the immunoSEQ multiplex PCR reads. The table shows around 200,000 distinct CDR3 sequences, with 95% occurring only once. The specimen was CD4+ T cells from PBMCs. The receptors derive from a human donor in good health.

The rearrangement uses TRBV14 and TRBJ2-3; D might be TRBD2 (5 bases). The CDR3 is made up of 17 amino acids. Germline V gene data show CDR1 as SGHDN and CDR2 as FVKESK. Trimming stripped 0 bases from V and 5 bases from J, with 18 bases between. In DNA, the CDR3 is TGTGCCAGCAGCCAAGATCTCAGAGGGCCGTGGGTAGATACGCAGTATTTT. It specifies CASSQDLRGPWVDTQYF. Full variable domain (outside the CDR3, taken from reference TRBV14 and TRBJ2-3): EAGVTQFPSHSVIEKGQTVTLRCDPISGHDNLYWYRRVMGKEIKFLLHFVKESKQDESGMPNNRFLAERTGGTYSTLKVQPAELEDSGVYFCASSQDLRGPWVDTQYFGPGTRLTVL.

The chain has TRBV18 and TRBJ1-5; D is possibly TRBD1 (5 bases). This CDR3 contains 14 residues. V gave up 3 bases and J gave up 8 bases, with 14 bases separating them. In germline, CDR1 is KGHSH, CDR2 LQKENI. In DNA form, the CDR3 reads TGTGCCAGCTCACCGAGCAGGCTGGGGGAGCCCCAGCATTTT. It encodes CASSPSRLGEPQHF.

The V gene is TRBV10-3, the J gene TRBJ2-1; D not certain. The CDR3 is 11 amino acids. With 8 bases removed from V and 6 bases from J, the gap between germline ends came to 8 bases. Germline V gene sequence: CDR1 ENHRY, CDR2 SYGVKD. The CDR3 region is CAIGVSNEQFF. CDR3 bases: TGTGCCATCGGGGTCAGCAATGAGCAGTTCTTC.

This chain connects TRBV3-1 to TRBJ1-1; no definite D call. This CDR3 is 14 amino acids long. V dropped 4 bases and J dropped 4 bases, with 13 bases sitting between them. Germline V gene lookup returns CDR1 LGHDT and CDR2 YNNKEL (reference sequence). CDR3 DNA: TGTGCCAGCAGCCCGCAAACTAGTAGCACTGAAGCTTTCTTT. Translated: CASSPQTSSTEAFF.

CDR3 nucleotides: TGTGCCAGCAGCGTAGGTCAGGGGGATTCACCCCTCCACTTT. Translating it yields CASSVGQGDSPLHF. V usage is TRBV9 and J usage is TRBJ1-6; 7 bases are a match to TRBD1. Germline lookup yields CDR1 SGDLS and CDR2 YYNGEE. The CDR3 runs to 14 residues. V shed 0 bases, J shed 8 bases, and the junction held 2 bases outside the gene matches.

The CDR3 here is CSVERGANTDTQYF. The CDR3 DNA sequence: TGCAGCGTTGAACGGGGCGCAAACACAGATACGCAGTATTTT. The chain carries TRBV29-1 and TRBJ2-3; D may correspond to TRBD1 or TRBD2 (5 bases each). The CDR3 has 14 amino acids. V lost 2 bases, J lost 2 bases, and 11 bases lay in between. Per germline, CDR1 SQVTM and CDR2 ANQGSEA.

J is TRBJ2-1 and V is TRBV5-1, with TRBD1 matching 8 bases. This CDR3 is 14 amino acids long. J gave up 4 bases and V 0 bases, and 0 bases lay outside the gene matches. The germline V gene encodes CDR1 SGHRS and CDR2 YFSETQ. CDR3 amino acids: CASSLGQGYNEQFF. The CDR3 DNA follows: TGCGCCAGCAGCTTGGGACAGGGGTACAATGAGCAGTTCTTC.

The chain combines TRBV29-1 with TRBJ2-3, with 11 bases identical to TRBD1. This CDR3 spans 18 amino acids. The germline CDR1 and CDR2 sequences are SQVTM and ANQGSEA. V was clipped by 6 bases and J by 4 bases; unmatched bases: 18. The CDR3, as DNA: TGCAGCGTCAAAAACCCCGGGACAGGGGGACGTCGGTCAGATACGCAGTATTTT. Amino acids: CSVKNPGTGGRRSDTQYF.

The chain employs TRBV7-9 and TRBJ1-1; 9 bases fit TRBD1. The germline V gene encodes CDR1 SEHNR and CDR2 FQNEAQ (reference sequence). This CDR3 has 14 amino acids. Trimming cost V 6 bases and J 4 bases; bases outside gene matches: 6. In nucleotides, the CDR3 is TGTGCCAGCAGTATCGGGACAGGGACCACTGAAGCTTTCTTT. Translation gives CASSIGTGTTEAFF.

CDR3 nucleotide sequence: TGTGCCAGCAGCGTACAGGCCCGAGCAGATACGCAGTATTTT. As protein: CASSVQARADTQYF. The chain couples TRBV9 to TRBJ2-3; D gene ambiguous. The V end lost 1 base, the J end lost 4 bases, and 10 bases lay between the germline ends. The CDR3 sequence is 14 residues long. Germline values: CDR1 SGDLS, CDR2 YYNGEE.

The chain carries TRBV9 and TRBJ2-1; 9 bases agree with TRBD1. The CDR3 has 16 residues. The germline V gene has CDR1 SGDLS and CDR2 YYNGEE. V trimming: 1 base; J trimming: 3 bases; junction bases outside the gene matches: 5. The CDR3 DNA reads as TGTGCCAGCAGCGTATCCGGGACAGGGCTCTACAATGAGCAGTTCTTC. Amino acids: CASSVSGTGLYNEQFF. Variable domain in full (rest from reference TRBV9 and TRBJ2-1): DSGVTQTPKHLITATGQRVTLRCSPRSGDLSVYWYQQSLDQGLQFLIQYYNGEERAKGNILERFSAQQFPDLHSELNLSSLELGDSALYFCASSVSGTGLYNEQFFGPGTRLTVL.

The CDR3 region has the DNA TGTGCCAGCAGTCCAAGGGCCCTAAAAGCCTACGAGCAGTACGTC. This gives the protein CASSPRALKAYEQYV. V is TRBV28 and J is TRBJ2-7, with D uncertain. Germline CDR1 and CDR2: MDHEN and SYDVKM. V shed 5 bases and J shed 2 bases, with 16 bases lying between them. This CDR3 is built from 15 residues.

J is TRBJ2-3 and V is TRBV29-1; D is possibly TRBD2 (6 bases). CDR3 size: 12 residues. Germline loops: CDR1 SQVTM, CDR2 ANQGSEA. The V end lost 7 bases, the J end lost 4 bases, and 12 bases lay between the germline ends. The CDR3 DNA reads TGCAGCGGCCTACTAGCTGCAGATACGCAGTATTTT. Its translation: CSGLLAADTQYF.

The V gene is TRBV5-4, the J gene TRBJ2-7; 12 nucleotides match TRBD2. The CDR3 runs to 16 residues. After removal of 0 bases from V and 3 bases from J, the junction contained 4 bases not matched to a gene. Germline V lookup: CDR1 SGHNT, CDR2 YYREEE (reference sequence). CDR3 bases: TGTGCCAGCAGCTTGGGCGGGACTAGCGGGTACTACGAGCAGTACTTC. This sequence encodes CASSLGGTSGYYEQYF.

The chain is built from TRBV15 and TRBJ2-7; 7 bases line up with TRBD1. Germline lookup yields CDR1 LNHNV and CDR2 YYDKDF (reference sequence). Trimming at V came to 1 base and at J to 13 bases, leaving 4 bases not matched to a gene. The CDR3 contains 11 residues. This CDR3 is CATSRGTGTYF. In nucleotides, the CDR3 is TGTGCCACCAGCAGAGGGACAGGTACCTACTTC.